A selection of T cell receptor beta chains follows, all from one sample in a study of response to subunit inactivated influenza vaccine. TCRdb reprocessed the RT-PCR reads with MiXCR, giving one entry per CDR3 protein. The table records 150,000 to 200,000 distinct CDR3 sequences, 9.5% to 12% of them present only once. Source: CD8+ T cells sorted from PBMCs, taken 23 to 25 months after vaccination. All receptors derive from a man aged 45 to 75 who received an inactivated influenza vaccine. Both conserved end residues are part of each CDR3. The order of the fields is clone size, V gene, D gene, J gene, CDR3 DNA, CDR3 protein. The D gene is left open where the match is weak. Size is stated for part of the rows, as once, few or many counts, or as a class when the clone is expanded.

few	TRBV28	NA	TRBJ2-3	TGTGCCAGCAGTCTGCCCGCGAGTAGTTCAGATACGCAGTATTTT	CASSLPASSSDTQYF
NA	TRBV4-1	TRBD1	TRBJ2-5	TGCGCCAGCAGCCAAACAGGGGAAGGGGAGACCCAGTACTTC	CASSQTGEGETQYF
NA	TRBV15	TRBD1	TRBJ1-1	TGTGCCACCAGCAGAGCGAGACAGGGGAACACTGAAGCTTTCTTT	CATSRARQGNTEAFF
NA	TRBV24-1	NA	TRBJ2-2	TGTGCCACCAGTGGGGCAGGGAGTTCCGGGGAGCTGTTTTTT	CATSGAGSSGELFF
NA	TRBV7-9	NA	TRBJ2-7	TGTGCCAGCAGCTTACGGGACAACCCTTACGAGCAGTACTTC	CASSLRDNPYEQYF
NA	TRBV19	TRBD2	TRBJ2-3	TGTGCCAGTAGTATCGCTAGCGGGGGGGCCGATACGCAGTATTTT	CASSIASGGADTQYF
many	TRBV7-2	TRBD2	TRBJ2-7	TGTGCCAGCATGGCTAGCGGGTGGGAGCAGTACTTC	CASMASGWEQYF
NA	TRBV9	NA	TRBJ2-7	TGTGCCAGCAGTGCTCCGGGGAGCTACGAGCAGTACTTC	CASSAPGSYEQYF
few	TRBV4-1	NA	TRBJ1-1	TGCGCCAGCAGCCAGAAACAGGGCGGTAGTACTGAAGCTTTCTTT	CASSQKQGGSTEAFF
NA	TRBV6-5	NA	TRBJ1-3	TGTGCCAGCAGTTACACGGGCTCTGGAAACACCATATATTTT	CASSYTGSGNTIYF
many	TRBV4-2	NA	TRBJ2-2	TGTGCCAGCAGCCAAAATAGCGGTCACGGGGAGCTGTTTTTT	CASSQNSGHGELFF
few	TRBV12-3/TRBV12-4	TRBD2	TRBJ2-7	TGTGCCAGCAGCCTTAGCGGGGTCCCCCCCTACGAGCAGTACTTC	CASSLSGVPPYEQYF
NA	TRBV24-1	NA	TRBJ2-2	TGTGCCACCAGTGATTTGAACAGGGCTCCCGGGGAGCTGTTTTTT	CATSDLNRAPGELFF
few	TRBV9	NA	TRBJ2-3	TGTGCCAGCAGCGTAGCTGTCGGTACCACCAGCACAGATACGCAGTATTTT	CASSVAVGTTSTDTQYF
many	TRBV12-3/TRBV12-4	NA	TRBJ2-1	TGTGCCAGCAGTTTAGTTTTGTATGAGCAGTTCTTC	CASSLVLYEQFF
NA	TRBV7-3	TRBD1	TRBJ2-1	TGTGCCAGCATCGGCGGACAGGGGTGGAATGAGCAGTTCTTC	CASIGGQGWNEQFF
many	TRBV6-5	NA	TRBJ2-6	TGTGCCAGCAGTTATTGGGGGGCTTCTGGGGCCAACGTCCTGACTTTC	CASSYWGASGANVLTF
many	TRBV5-1	NA	TRBJ2-3	TGCGCCAGCAGCTTCGGGGCACCTAGCACAGATACGCAGTATTTT	CASSFGAPSTDTQYF
many	TRBV7-2	TRBD1	TRBJ2-2	TGTGCCAGCAGCTTAGTGGCCGGGACAGCGAACACCGGGGAGCTGTTTTTT	CASSLVAGTANTGELFF
NA	TRBV7-6	NA	TRBJ1-1	TGTGCCAGCAGCAGATCCGCCGGGCCCATGAACACTGAAGCTTTCTTT	CASSRSAGPMNTEAFF
few	TRBV6-1	NA	TRBJ2-2	TGTGCCAGCAAGGTACCTCCGAACACCGGGGAGCTGTTTTTT	CASKVPPNTGELFF
NA	TRBV18	NA	TRBJ2-1	TGTGCCAGCTCACCGGTTGACAATGAGCAGTTCTTC	CASSPVDNEQFF
NA	TRBV15	NA	TRBJ1-1	TGTGCCACCAGCATCTACAGGGAGGGGAACACTGAAGCTTTCTTT	CATSIYREGNTEAFF
NA	TRBV29-1	NA	TRBJ2-6	TGCAGCGTCGGATCTTTCTCTGGGGCCAACGTCCTGACTTTC	CSVGSFSGANVLTF
NA	TRBV7-8	NA	TRBJ2-1	TGTGCCAGCAGCTTAGGTTACCATGAGCAGTTCTTC	CASSLGYHEQFF
few	TRBV19	NA	TRBJ2-1	TGTGCCAGTAGTAAGGCAGGCTCCAATGAGCAGTTCTTC	CASSKAGSNEQFF
many	TRBV14	TRBD1	TRBJ2-7	TGTGCCAGCAGCCAAGATTCAGGACAGGGCTACGAGCAGTACTTC	CASSQDSGQGYEQYF
NA	TRBV2	TRBD2	TRBJ2-7	TGTGCCAGCACCGGGACTAGCTTTTCCGAGCAGTACTTC	CASTGTSFSEQYF
few	TRBV12-3/TRBV12-4	NA	TRBJ2-2	TGTGCCAGCAGTCCCGGAGGAGTCGACACCGGGGAGCTGTTTTTT	CASSPGGVDTGELFF
few	TRBV15	NA	TRBJ1-1	TGTGCCACCAGCGAACCGATGAACACTGAAGCTTTCTTT	CATSEPMNTEAFF
few	TRBV7-3	TRBD2	TRBJ2-1	TGTGCCAGCAGCTTAACTGTTGGGACTAGCGGATACAATGAGCAGTTCTTC	CASSLTVGTSGYNEQFF
NA	TRBV4-1	NA	TRBJ2-7	TGCGCCAGCAGCCAAATAATCGCGGGACAGAACATTTACGAGCAGTACTTC	CASSQIIAGQNIYEQYF
NA	TRBV7-2	TRBD2	TRBJ2-7	TGTGCCAGCAGCCCAGGGGTCGGGGGGGGCGTCTACGAGCAGTACTTC	CASSPGVGGGVYEQYF
NA	TRBV28	NA	TRBJ2-1	TGTGCCAGCAGTTTTGCGTCCCGGGGCGATGAGCAGTTCTTC	CASSFASRGDEQFF
NA	TRBV9	NA	TRBJ1-6	TGTGCCAGCAGCGGGGGTGCGTATAATTCACCCCTCCACTTT	CASSGGAYNSPLHF
NA	TRBV12-3/TRBV12-4	TRBD1	TRBJ2-6	TGTGCCAGCAGTTACCGGGACAGACAGTCTGGGGCCAACGTCCTGACTTTC	CASSYRDRQSGANVLTF
many	TRBV12-3/TRBV12-4	NA	TRBJ1-2	TGTGCCAGCAGTCTGACAGTATTCGGTGGCTACACCTTC	CASSLTVFGGYTF
few	TRBV5-1	NA	TRBJ2-2	TGCGCCAGCAGCACCTGGACCGTGAACACCGGGGAGCTGTTTTTT	CASSTWTVNTGELFF
many	TRBV4-3	NA	TRBJ1-6	TGCGCCAGCAGCCAAGACGGGGCAACCTATAATTCACCCCTCCACTTT	CASSQDGATYNSPLHF
few	TRBV4-2	NA	TRBJ2-1	TGTGCCAGCAGCCAAGGCCACCTGGTGGATGAGCAGTTCTTC	CASSQGHLVDEQFF
NA	TRBV20-1	TRBD2	TRBJ2-1	TGCAGTGCTAGCACCGGGACTAGGACGGTTGAGCAGTTCTTC	CSASTGTRTVEQFF
few	TRBV4-3	TRBD2	TRBJ2-1	TGCGCCAGCATGAGGACTAGCGGCTCCTACAATGAGCAGTTCTTC	CASMRTSGSYNEQFF